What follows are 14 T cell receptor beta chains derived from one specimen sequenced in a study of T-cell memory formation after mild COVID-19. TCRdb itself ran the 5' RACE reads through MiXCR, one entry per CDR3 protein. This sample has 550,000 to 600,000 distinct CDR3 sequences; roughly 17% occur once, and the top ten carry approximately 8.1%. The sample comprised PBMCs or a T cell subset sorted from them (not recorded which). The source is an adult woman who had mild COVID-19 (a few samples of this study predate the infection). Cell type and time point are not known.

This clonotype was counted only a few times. The CDR3 nucleotides are TGCAGTGCTACCATACCGGGACTAGGTGGCTCCTACAATGAGCAGTTCTTC. Translation gives CSATIPGLGGSYNEQFF. This sequence joins TRBV20-1 and TRBJ2-1; 8 bases agree with TRBD2. Germline V lookup: CDR1 DFQATT, CDR2 SNEGSKA (reference sequence). This CDR3 has 17 residues. With V trimmed by 4 bases and J by 0 bases, 11 bases remained unmatched.

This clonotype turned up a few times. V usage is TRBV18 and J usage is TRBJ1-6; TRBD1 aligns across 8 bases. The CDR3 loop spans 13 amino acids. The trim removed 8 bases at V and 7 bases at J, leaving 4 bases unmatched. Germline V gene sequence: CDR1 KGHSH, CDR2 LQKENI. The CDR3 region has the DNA TGTGCCAGCCTACAGGGGGGGAATTCACCCCTCCACTTT. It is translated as CASLQGGNSPLHF.

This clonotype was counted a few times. The CDR3 sequence is CASSIGARGRLNTEAFF. The CDR3 coding sequence is TGTGCCAGTAGTATCGGAGCTCGGGGGCGTTTGAACACTGAAGCTTTCTTT. The chain combines TRBV19 with TRBJ1-1, with D possibly being TRBD1 (6 bases). The CDR3 extends over 17 amino acids. Per germline, CDR1 LNHDA and CDR2 SQIVND (reference sequence). V was shortened by 3 bases and J by 0 bases, with 17 bases between the two germline ends.

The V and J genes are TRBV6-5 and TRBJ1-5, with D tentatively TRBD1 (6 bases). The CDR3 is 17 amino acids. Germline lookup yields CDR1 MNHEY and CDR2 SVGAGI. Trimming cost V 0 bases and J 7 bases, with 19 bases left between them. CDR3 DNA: TGTGCCAGCAGTTACTCGAAGGCGGGCGGGGGCGACCAGCCCCAGCATTTT. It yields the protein CASSYSKAGGGDQPQHF.

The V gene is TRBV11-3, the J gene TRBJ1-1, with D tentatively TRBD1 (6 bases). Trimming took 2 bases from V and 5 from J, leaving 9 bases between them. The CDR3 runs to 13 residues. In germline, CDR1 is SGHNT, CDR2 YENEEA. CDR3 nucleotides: TGTGCCAGCAGCTTAACAGGGCCAACTGAAGCTTTCTTT. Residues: CASSLTGPTEAFF.

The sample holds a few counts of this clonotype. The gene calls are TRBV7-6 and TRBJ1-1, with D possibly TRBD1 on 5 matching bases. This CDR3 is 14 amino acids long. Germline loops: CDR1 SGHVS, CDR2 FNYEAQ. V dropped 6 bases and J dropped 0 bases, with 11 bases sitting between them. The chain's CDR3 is CASSREQVNTEAFF. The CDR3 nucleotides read TGTGCCAGCAGTCGAGAACAGGTGAACACTGAAGCTTTCTTT. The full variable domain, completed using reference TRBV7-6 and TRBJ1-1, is GAGVSQSPRYKVTKRGQDVALRCDPISGHVSLYWYRQALGQGPEFLTYFNYEAQQDKSGLPNDRFSAERPEGSISTLTIQRTEQRDSAMYRCASSREQVNTEAFFGQGTRLTVV.

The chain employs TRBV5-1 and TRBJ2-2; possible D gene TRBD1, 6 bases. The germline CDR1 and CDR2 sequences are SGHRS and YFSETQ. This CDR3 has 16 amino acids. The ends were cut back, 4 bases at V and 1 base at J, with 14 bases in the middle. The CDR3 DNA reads TGCGCCAGCAGCAAAACAGGGTTGGGGAACACCGGGGAGCTGTTTTTT. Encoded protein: CASSKTGLGNTGELFF.

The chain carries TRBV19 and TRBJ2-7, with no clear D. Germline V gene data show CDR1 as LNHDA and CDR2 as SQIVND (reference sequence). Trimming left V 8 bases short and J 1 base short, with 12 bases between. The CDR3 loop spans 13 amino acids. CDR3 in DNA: TGTGCCAGTCAGTCGCCAGGTTCCTACGAGCAGTACTTC. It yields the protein CASQSPGSYEQYF.

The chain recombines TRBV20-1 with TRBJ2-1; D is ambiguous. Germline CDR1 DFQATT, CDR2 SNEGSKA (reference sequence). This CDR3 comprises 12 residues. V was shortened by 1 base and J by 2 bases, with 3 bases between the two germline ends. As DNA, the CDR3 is TGCAGTGCTAGAGTCCCCTACAATGAGCAGTTCTTC. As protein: CSARVPYNEQFF.

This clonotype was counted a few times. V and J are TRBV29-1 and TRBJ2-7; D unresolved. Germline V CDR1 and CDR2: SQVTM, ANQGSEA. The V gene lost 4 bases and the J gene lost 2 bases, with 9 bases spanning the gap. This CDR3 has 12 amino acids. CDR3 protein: CSVGGDTYEQYF. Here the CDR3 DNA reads TGCAGCGTTGGAGGAGACACCTACGAGCAGTACTTC.

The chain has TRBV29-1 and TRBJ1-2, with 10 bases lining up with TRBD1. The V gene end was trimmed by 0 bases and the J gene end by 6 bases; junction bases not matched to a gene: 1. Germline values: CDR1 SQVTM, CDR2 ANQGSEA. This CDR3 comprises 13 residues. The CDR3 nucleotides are TGCAGCGTTGAAGAGGGGACAGGGGATGGCTACACCTTC. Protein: CSVEEGTGDGYTF.

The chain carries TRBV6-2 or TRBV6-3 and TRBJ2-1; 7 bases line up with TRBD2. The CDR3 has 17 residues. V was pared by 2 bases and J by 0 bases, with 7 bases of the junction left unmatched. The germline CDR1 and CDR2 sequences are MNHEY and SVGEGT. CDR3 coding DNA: TGTGCCAGCAGTTACCCCACTACGGGAGGCTCCTACAATGAGCAGTTCTTC. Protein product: CASSYPTTGGSYNEQFF.

This chain's CDR3 is CASSKRVPRAGGHTDTQYF. DNA of the CDR3: TGTGCCAGCAGCAAAAGGGTTCCCAGGGCGGGGGGACACACAGATACGCAGTATTTT. V and J are TRBV21-1 and TRBJ2-3; the tabulated D call, TRBD1, remains unverified against the DNA. TRBV21-1 is designated a pseudogene. CDR3 length: 19 residues.

Here the CDR3 reads CAWSVPSQGRSYEQYF. CDR3 DNA: TGTGCCTGGAGTGTACCCTCGCAGGGACGTAGCTACGAGCAGTACTTC. V usage is TRBV30 and J usage is TRBJ2-7, with D perhaps matching TRBD1 or TRBD2 (5 bases each). The CDR3 is 16 residues long. CDR1 is GTSNPN and CDR2 is SVGIG in the germline V gene (reference sequence). The V gene lost 0 bases and the J gene lost 3 bases, with 18 bases spanning the gap.